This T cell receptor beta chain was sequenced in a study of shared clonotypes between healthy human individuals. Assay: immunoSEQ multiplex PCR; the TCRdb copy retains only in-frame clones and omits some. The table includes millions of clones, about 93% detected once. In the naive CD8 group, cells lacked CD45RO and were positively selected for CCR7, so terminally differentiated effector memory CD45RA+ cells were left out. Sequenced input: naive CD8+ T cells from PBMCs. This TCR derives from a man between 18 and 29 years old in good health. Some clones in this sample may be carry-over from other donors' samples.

CDR3 protein: CSVEVSTISGANVLTF. DNA of the CDR3: TGCAGCGTTGAGGTGTCTACAATCTCTGGGGCCAACGTCCTGACTTTC. The chain uses TRBV29-1 and TRBJ2-6; D gene ambiguous. This CDR3 region has 16 residues. The V and J ends lost 3 bases and 0 bases respectively, with 12 bases between them. Germline-derived CDR1 and CDR2 are SQVTM and ANQGSEA. Together with reference TRBV29-1 and TRBJ2-6, the CDR3 gives the full variable domain: SAVISQKPSRDICQRGTSLTIQCQVDSQVTMMFWYRQQPGQSLTLIATANQGSEATYESGFVIDKFPISRPNLTFSTLTVSNMSPEDSSIYLCSVEVSTISGANVLTFGAGSRLTVL.